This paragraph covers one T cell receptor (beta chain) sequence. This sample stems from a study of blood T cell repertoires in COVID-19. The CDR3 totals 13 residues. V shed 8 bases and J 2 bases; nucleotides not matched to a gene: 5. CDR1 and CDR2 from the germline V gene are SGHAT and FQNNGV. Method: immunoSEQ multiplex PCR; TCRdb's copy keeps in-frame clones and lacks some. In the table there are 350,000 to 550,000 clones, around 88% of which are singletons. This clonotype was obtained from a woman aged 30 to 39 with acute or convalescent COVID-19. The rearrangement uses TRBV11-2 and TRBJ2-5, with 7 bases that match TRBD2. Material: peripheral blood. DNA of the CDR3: TGTGCCAGCGGGGGGGGGTTGCAAGAGACCCAGTACTTC. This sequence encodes CASGGGLQETQYF. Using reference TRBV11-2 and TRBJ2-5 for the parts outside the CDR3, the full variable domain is EAGVAQSPRYKIIEKRQSVAFWCNPISGHATLYWYQQILGQGPKLLIQFQNNGVVDDSQLPKDRFSAERLKGVDSTLKIQPAKLEDSAVYLCASGGGLQETQYFGPGTRLLVL.